Sequencing of this TCR beta chain was carried out in a study of blood T cell repertoires in COVID-19. Study background: Sites across the United States, Italy and Spain contributed samples from acute and convalescent COVID-19. PBMCs, B-cell-depleted T cells, or T cells provided the cDNA or gDNA that made up the material.

Original methodology: Reference gene primer amplification yielded estimated nucleated cell counts. The table came from immunoSEQ multiplex PCR; TCRdb's copy has only in-frame clones and leaves some out. The V and J calls and the clone size are those of that table, but D and trimming were determined from the DNA. The sample records about 160,000 clones, 80% to 95% being singletons. The CDR3 extends over 14 amino acids. The V and J ends lost 4 bases and 8 bases respectively, with 18 bases between them. CDR1 is SGDLS, CDR2 YYNGEE, per germline. One Seattle source followed patients from active infection through their disease course.

This TCR came from a man aged 30 to 39 with COVID-19, enrolled during active disease. V and J are TRBV9 and TRBJ1-1; D remains unclear. The specimen sequenced was peripheral blood. CDR3 DNA: TGTGCCAGCAGCTTCTCCCCTGTGGTCCAGGAAGCTTTCTTT. Translated, it gives CASSFSPVVQEAFF.